These 25 T cell receptor beta chains share one sample of origin, sequenced in a study of blood T cell repertoires in COVID-19. Data came from immunoSEQ multiplex PCR; TCRdb stores just in-frame clones and leaves some out. Of roughly 160,000 clones listed, about 74% are singletons. Sequenced sample: peripheral blood. Every receptor here comes from a woman aged 80 or over with acute or convalescent COVID-19.

V gene TRBV27 combines with J gene TRBJ2-7; perhaps TRBD1 as D (5 bases). The CDR3 extends over 15 amino acids. The V and J ends lost 2 bases and 2 bases respectively, with 13 bases between them. CDR1 MNHEY and CDR2 SMNVEV come from the germline V gene (reference sequence). This CDR3 reads CASSLSFGQTYEQYF. CDR3 nucleotide sequence: TGTGCCAGCAGTTTAAGCTTCGGACAAACCTACGAGCAGTACTTC.

The chain combines TRBV7-9 with TRBJ2-2; D not resolved. The CDR3 totals 14 residues. Trimming cost V 1 base and J 5 bases, with 8 bases left between them. In germline, CDR1 is SEHNR, CDR2 FQNEAQ (reference sequence). CDR3 in DNA: TGTGCCAGCAGCTTAGACAGTCAAACCGGGGAGCTGTTTTTT. Translated: CASSLDSQTGELFF.

V usage is TRBV5-1 and J usage is TRBJ2-2, with D unresolved. The CDR3 covers 15 residues. CDR1 and CDR2 from the germline V gene are SGHRS and YFSETQ. Trimming shortened V by 4 bases and J by 4 bases, and 14 bases separated the two germline ends. CDR3 sequence: CASSIDTSTTGELFF. In DNA, the CDR3 is TGCGCCAGCAGCATCGACACATCGACCACCGGGGAGCTGTTTTTT.

This chain connects TRBV27 to TRBJ1-5, with unresolved D. Germline CDR1 reads MNHEY; CDR2 reads SMNVEV (reference sequence). The CDR3 covers 18 residues. V was clipped by 3 bases and J by 5 bases, with 23 bases between them. The CDR3 here is CASSFKEESYYTHQPQHF. The CDR3 bases are TGTGCCAGCAGTTTTAAGGAAGAGAGTTACTACACTCATCAGCCCCAGCATTTT.

The J gene is TRBJ2-7, the V gene TRBV10-3, with 7 bases that match TRBD1. This CDR3 has 15 residues. V dropped 2 bases and J dropped 1; count of bases not matched to a gene: 5. Germline CDR1 and CDR2: ENHRY and SYGVKD. The CDR3, as DNA: TGTGCCATCAGTGAGCTTAGACAGGGATCCTACGAGCAGTACTTC. Translation: CAISELRQGSYEQYF.

V gene TRBV11-2 combines with J gene TRBJ1-3, with TRBD1 matching over 7 bases. In germline, CDR1 is SGHAT, CDR2 FQNNGV. The CDR3 is 16 amino acids. J lost 4 bases, V lost 0 bases, and 6 bases had no gene match. CDR3 in amino acids: CASSLEGYRGGNTIYF. In DNA, the CDR3 is TGTGCCAGCAGCTTAGAGGGTTACAGGGGAGGAAACACCATATATTTT. The variable domain in full, with the rest retrieved from reference TRBV11-2 and TRBJ1-3, is EAGVAQSPRYKIIEKRQSVAFWCNPISGHATLYWYQQILGQGPKLLIQFQNNGVVDDSQLPKDRFSAERLKGVDSTLKIQPAKLEDSAVYLCASSLEGYRGGNTIYFGEGSWLTVV.

The chain joins TRBV7-2 to TRBJ2-1, with D maybe TRBD2 (6 bases). Trimming removed 2 bases at V and 3 bases at J, with 11 bases between. In germline, CDR1 is SGHTA, CDR2 FQGNSA. There are 15 residues in the CDR3. The CDR3 coding sequence is TGTGCCAGCAGCTTAAGCCGGGAGAACTACAATGAGCAGTTCTTC. It specifies CASSLSRENYNEQFF.

The table lists this clone with a few counts. The rearrangement uses TRBV10-1 and TRBJ2-7, with 9 bases fitting TRBD2. Trimming at V came to 3 bases and at J to 6 bases, leaving 9 bases not matched to a gene. The CDR3 is 15 residues long. CDR1 WNHNN and CDR2 SYGVQD come from the germline V gene (reference sequence). The CDR3 DNA follows: TGCGCCAGCAGTGATTCCCCGGGACTAGCTGGCGAGCAGTACTTC. This translates into CASSDSPGLAGEQYF.

V and J are TRBV5-6 and TRBJ1-2; a possible D gene is TRBD1 (5 bases). Germline CDR1 is SGHDT and CDR2 is YYEEEE. V was cut by 0 bases and J by 6 bases, with 15 bases left in between. CDR3 size: 15 residues. The DNA for the CDR3 is TGTGCCAGCAGCTTGGAGGCAGGGATGAGAAATGGCTACACCTTC. It is translated as CASSLEAGMRNGYTF.

This chain joins TRBV7-6 and TRBJ2-5; tentatively, D is TRBD1 (6 bases). The V and J ends lost 1 base and 5 bases respectively, with 14 bases between them. Germline CDR1 reads SGHVS; CDR2 reads FNYEAQ. The CDR3 has 15 residues. The CDR3 loop reads CASSLGEGDPETQYF. CDR3 DNA: TGTGCCAGCAGCTTAGGAGAGGGGGACCCGGAGACCCAGTACTTC.

This clone appeared a few times. The rearrangement uses TRBV10-2 and TRBJ1-1; a possible D gene is TRBD1 (6 bases). The CDR3 spans 12 residues. V was trimmed by 6 bases and J by 7 bases, leaving 12 bases between them. Per the germline V gene, CDR1 is WSHSY and CDR2 is SAAADI. CDR3 bases: TGCGCCAGCAGAATTGACAGGCGTGAAGCTTTCTTT. It encodes CASRIDRREAFF.

The chain links TRBV28 to TRBJ2-1; D remains unclear. V lost 3 bases to trimming and J lost 7 bases, with 4 bases between them. Germline V lookup: CDR1 MDHEN, CDR2 SYDVKM. This CDR3 has 11 amino acids. This chain's CDR3 is CASSFFNEQFF. CDR3 in DNA: TGTGCCAGCAGTTTCTTTAATGAGCAGTTCTTC.

This clone has a single count. The chain employs TRBV2 and TRBJ1-6; TRBD1 aligns across 7 bases. The V segment lost 6 bases and the J segment 3 bases; nucleotides outside the gene matches: 2. In germline, CDR1 is SNHLY, CDR2 FYNNEI. The CDR3 sequence is 14 residues long. This chain's CDR3 is CASSRDSYNSPLHF. In DNA, the CDR3 is TGTGCCAGCAGCCGGGACAGCTATAATTCACCCCTCCACTTT. Full variable domain (remainder filled in from reference TRBV2 and TRBJ1-6): EPEVTQTPSHQVTQMGQEVILRCVPISNHLYFYWYRQILGQKVEFLVSFYNNEISEKSEIFDDQFSVERPDGSNFTLKIRSTKLEDSAMYFCASSRDSYNSPLHFGNGTRLTVT.

The chain uses TRBV5-1 and TRBJ1-1; TRBD1 matches 8 bases. The germline V gene has CDR1 SGHRS and CDR2 YFSETQ. The CDR3 is made up of 15 amino acids. With 4 bases clipped from V and 5 bases from J, the junction kept 10 bases outside the gene matches. Here the CDR3 DNA reads TGCGCCAGCAGCACCCGCACAGGGGGGGAGACTGAAGCTTTCTTT. Protein product: CASSTRTGGETEAFF.

CDR3 DNA sequence: TGTGCCAGCACCCAAGGGACTAGCGGAACAGATACGCAGTATTTT. This sequence encodes CASTQGTSGTDTQYF. This sequence joins TRBV5-4 and TRBJ2-3; 11 bases match TRBD2. Trimming at V came to 6 bases and at J to 3 bases, leaving 6 bases not matched to a gene. CDR3 size: 15 residues. Germline V CDR1 and CDR2: SGHNT, YYREEE (reference sequence).

The chain employs TRBV5-1 and TRBJ1-3; D possibly corresponds to TRBD1 (5 bases). Germline CDR1 SGHRS, CDR2 YFSETQ. The CDR3 runs to 16 residues. V was trimmed by 0 bases and J by 4 bases, leaving 14 bases between them. CDR3 nucleotides: TGCGCCAGCAGCTTGGGCACTCCAGGGTCCGGAAACACCATATATTTT. Translation gives CASSLGTPGSGNTIYF.

The chain couples TRBV15 to TRBJ1-3; no clear D. Trimming stripped 0 bases from V and 3 bases from J, with 12 bases between. The CDR3 contains 16 residues. Germline lookup yields CDR1 LNHNV and CDR2 YYDKDF (reference sequence). DNA for the CDR3: TGTGCCACCAGCAGAGATCTCAGTGGGCTTGGAAACACCATATATTTT. Translation: CATSRDLSGLGNTIYF.

This clone has only one observation. This chain links TRBV28 with TRBJ1-4, with TRBD1 matching 8 bases. V gave up 6 bases and J gave up 4 bases; unmatched junction bases: 1. The CDR3 extends over 13 amino acids. Germline V gene lookup returns CDR1 MDHEN and CDR2 SYDVKM. CDR3 protein: CASRGQVNEKLFF. DNA for the CDR3: TGTGCCAGCAGGGGACAGGTTAATGAAAAACTGTTTTTT.

The chain couples TRBV3-1 (or the pseudogene TRBV3-2) to TRBJ2-3; 7 positions agree with TRBD2. J was trimmed by 4 bases and V by 1 base; bases with no gene match: 5. CDR3 length equals 15 residues. The germline gives CDR1 LGHDT, CDR2 YNNKEL (reference sequence). The CDR3 nucleotides are TGTGCCAGCAGCCAAGCGGGAGGTAGGGCAGATACGCAGTATTTT. It specifies CASSQAGGRADTQYF.

The chain is built from TRBV28 and TRBJ1-5; weak D call: TRBD1 (5 bases). V was shortened by 2 bases and J by 2 bases, with 13 bases between the two germline ends. The germline V gene encodes CDR1 MDHEN and CDR2 SYDVKM. This CDR3 has 16 residues. The CDR3 region has the DNA TGTGCCAGCAGTTTAGACGTCAGGGTAGGCAATCAGCCCCAGCATTTT. Its protein is CASSLDVRVGNQPQHF. The full variable domain, completed using reference TRBV28 and TRBJ1-5, is DVKVTQSSRYLVKRTGEKVFLECVQDMDHENMFWYRQDPGLGLRLIYFSYDVKMKEKGDIPEGYSVSREKKERFSLILESASTNQTSMYLCASSLDVRVGNQPQHFGDGTRLSIL.

The chain carries TRBV10-3 and TRBJ2-2, with 8 bases aligning to TRBD1. The CDR3 covers 17 residues. Germline trimming cut 3 bases from V and 8 bases from J; bases unmatched to any gene: 14. Germline CDR1 reads ENHRY; CDR2 reads SYGVKD. CDR3 nucleotide sequence: TGTGCCATCAGTGATCCGGGACAGGCCATGACACCGGGGGAGCTGTTTTTT. This sequence encodes CAISDPGQAMTPGELFF.

The J gene is TRBJ1-2, the V gene TRBV28; D is uncertain. Trimming removed 6 bases from V and 8 bases from J, with 10 bases in between. The germline V gene encodes CDR1 MDHEN and CDR2 SYDVKM. This CDR3 contains 11 residues. The CDR3 coding sequence is TGTGCCAGCAGACTCGGGTGGGGCTACACCTTC. Protein product: CASRLGWGYTF.

J is TRBJ2-1 and V is TRBV27; D may be TRBD2 (6 bases). V was shortened by 7 bases and J by 4 bases, with 20 bases between the two germline ends. The CDR3 contains 16 residues. Germline V gene data show CDR1 as MNHEY and CDR2 as SMNVEV (reference sequence). The CDR3 protein is CASTTSMVGGYNEQFF. The DNA for the CDR3 is TGTGCCAGCACCACCTCAATGGTGGGGGGATACAATGAGCAGTTCTTC.

J is TRBJ1-6 and V is TRBV5-4, with 9 bases that match TRBD1. Losses at the gene ends were 0 bases for V and 9 bases for J; bases not matched to a gene: 7. This CDR3 has 16 residues. Germline loops: CDR1 SGHNT, CDR2 YYREEE (reference sequence). The CDR3 nucleotides are TGTGCCAGCAGCTTGGAAAGGGGACAGGGTGGTTCACCCCTCCACTTT. It translates to CASSLERGQGGSPLHF.

The J gene is TRBJ1-6, the V gene TRBV2; 7 nucleotides match TRBD1. The ends lost 6 bases at V and 10 bases at J; junction bases unmatched: 15. The CDR3 loop spans 16 amino acids. Per the germline V gene, CDR1 is SNHLY and CDR2 is FYNNEI. CDR3: CASRRTPTGAGSPLHF. As DNA, the CDR3 is TGTGCCAGCAGGAGGACACCTACAGGGGCTGGCTCACCCCTCCACTTT.